This is a list of T cell receptor beta chains from one sample in a study of regulatory T cells in long-lasting Graves disease. TCRdb reanalysed the multiplex PCR reads using MiXCR and keeps one entry per CDR3 protein. The sample comprises around 400,000 distinct CDR3 sequences, 15% to 18% of which are singletons, and 20% to 25% rests with the top ten. The starting material was peripheral blood mononuclear cells (PBMCs), obtained at new diagnosis, from a patient treated with antithyroid drugs. These receptors were taken from a female donor with Graves disease. CDR3s include the opening cysteine and the closing phenylalanine or tryptophan. Fields, in order: clone size, V gene, J gene, D gene, CDR3 protein, CDR3 DNA. The D gene is left open where the match is weak. Only some rows state a clone size, as once, few, many or a class for expanded clones.

>few|TRBV2|TRBJ2-3|TRBD1
CASSDRGQTDTQYF
TGTGCCAGCAGTGACAGGGGGCAGACAGATACGCAGTATTTT
>many|TRBV27|TRBJ1-1|TRBD1
CASSPGRKGENRGSLTLNTEAFF
TGTGCCAGCAGTCCCGGGCGTAAAGGGGAAAACAGGGGAAGCCTTACCTTGAACACTGAAGCTTTCTTT
>few|TRBV7-2|TRBJ1-2|TRBD1
CASSIGTGALYGYTF
TGTGCCAGCAGCATCGGGACAGGGGCTCTTTATGGCTACACCTTC
>-|TRBV5-1|TRBJ2-2|TRBD2
CASSSSSGLTGELFF
TGCGCCAGCAGCTCGTCTAGCGGGCTTACCGGGGAGCTGTTTTTT
>many|TRBV11-2|TRBJ2-7|-
CASSLEAGVTYEQYF
TGTGCCAGCAGCTTAGAGGCAGGGGTAACCTACGAGCAGTACTTC
>-|TRBV7-2|TRBJ2-7|TRBD1
CASSLDRSWAGGVQYF
TGTGCCAGCAGCTTAGACCGCAGTTGGGCAGGGGGAGTGCAGTACTTC
>many|TRBV11-2|TRBJ2-3|TRBD2
CASSRLAGDLGPQYF
TGTGCCAGCAGCCGACTAGCGGGAGACCTCGGGCCGCAGTATTTT
>-|TRBV3-1|TRBJ2-6|TRBD1
CASSIRDRPYSGANVLTF
TGTGCCAGCAGCATACGGGACAGGCCATACTCTGGGGCCAACGTCCTGACTTTC
>-|TRBV11-2|TRBJ1-1|-
CASHPNTEAFF
TGTGCCAGCCATCCGAACACTGAAGCTTTCTTT
>many|TRBV12-5|TRBJ1-2|-
CASGLVHGAGDGYTF
TGTGCTAGTGGTTTGGTTCACGGGGCAGGGGATGGCTACACCTTC
>many|TRBV9|TRBJ1-6|-
CASSARGHANSPLHF
TGTGCCAGCAGCGCACGGGGGCATGCCAATTCACCCCTCCACTTT
>many|TRBV2|TRBJ2-5|-
CASLSSETQYF
TGTGCCAGCCTATCCTCGGAGACCCAGTACTTC
>few|TRBV6-1|TRBJ1-2|TRBD1
CASSELYWTGARRTNYGYTF
TGTGCCAGCAGTGAACTATACTGGACAGGGGCCCGCCGTACGAACTATGGCTACACCTTC
>many|TRBV27|TRBJ2-3|-
CASSLSLAGKGYTDTQYF
TGTGCCAGCAGTTTATCATTGGCAGGGAAGGGGTACACAGATACGCAGTATTTT
>-|TRBV20-1|TRBJ2-5|TRBD1
CSARSNRDRGLETQYF
TGCAGTGCTAGAAGTAACCGGGACAGGGGGTTAGAGACCCAGTACTTC
>many|TRBV4-3|TRBJ1-1|TRBD1
CASSQGDRGVNTEAFF
TGCGCCAGCAGCCAAGGGGACAGGGGTGTGAACACTGAAGCTTTCTTT
>many|TRBV12-3/TRBV12-4|TRBJ1-5|-
CASSFPGPDQPQHF
TGTGCCAGCAGTTTTCCGGGACCGGATCAGCCCCAGCATTTT
>many|TRBV24-1|TRBJ2-1|-
CATSDPLTGAHNEQFF
TGTGCCACCAGTGACCCCTTAACGGGAGCACACAATGAGCAGTTCTTC
>many|TRBV12-3/TRBV12-4|TRBJ2-3|TRBD2
CASSGGSGTDTQYF
TGTGCCAGCTCGGGCGGGAGCGGAACAGATACGCAGTATTTT
>-|TRBV18|TRBJ1-2|TRBD1
CASSPAGGDYGYTF
TGTGCCAGCTCACCAGCAGGGGGCGACTATGGCTACACCTTC
>few|TRBV27|TRBJ1-1|TRBD1
CASSRQTGRTEAFF
TGTGCCAGCAGTCGACAGACAGGGCGCACTGAAGCTTTCTTT
>few|TRBV25-1|TRBJ2-1|TRBD2
CASISTGLAGVQFF
TGTGCCAGCATCTCTACGGGACTAGCGGGAGTCCAGTTCTTC
>-|TRBV12-3/TRBV12-4|TRBJ1-2|-
CATLRGDPGYGYTF
TGTGCCACCCTCAGGGGAGACCCTGGATATGGCTACACCTTC
>many|TRBV3-1|TRBJ1-5|-
CASSQEIGQGIQPQHF
TGTGCCAGCAGCCAAGAGATTGGGCAGGGGATTCAGCCCCAGCATTTT
>many|TRBV7-9|TRBJ2-4|-
CASSLALGAVIQYF
TGTGCCAGCAGCTTAGCGTTGGGGGCTGTCATTCAGTACTTC
>-|TRBV7-9|TRBJ2-7|TRBD2
CASSQPGLAGGEQYF
TGTGCCAGCAGCCAACCGGGACTAGCGGGGGGCGAGCAGTACTTC
>many|TRBV7-9|TRBJ2-7|-
CASSLEGVSAYEQYF
TGTGCCAGCAGCTTAGAGGGAGTTTCAGCCTACGAGCAGTACTTC
>-|TRBV4-1|TRBJ2-7|-
CASSQKLTGYYEQYF
TGCGCCAGCAGCCAGAAGTTGACAGGATACTACGAGCAGTACTTC
>few|TRBV18|TRBJ2-5|-
CASSPFPTTVERTQYF
TGTGCCAGCTCACCATTCCCTACGACAGTTGAGCGGACCCAGTACTTC
>many|TRBV30|TRBJ2-2|-
CAWSETSAGTGELFF
TGTGCCTGGAGTGAGACCTCGGCGGGCACCGGGGAGCTGTTTTTT
>-|TRBV10-3|TRBJ1-2|-
CAIRLTYGYTF
TGTGCCATCAGATTGACATATGGCTACACCTTC
>-|TRBV20-1|TRBJ1-2|-
CSASIVRSYGYTF
TGCAGTGCTAGTATAGTTAGAAGCTATGGCTACACCTTC
>many|TRBV7-9|TRBJ1-4|-
CASSSSLNEKLFF
TGTGCCAGCAGCAGTAGCTTAAATGAAAAACTGTTTTTT
>many|TRBV6-2/TRBV6-3|TRBJ2-7|-
CASSLGRGAHEQYF
TGTGCCAGCAGTTTGGGTCGGGGGGCTCACGAGCAGTACTTC
>many|TRBV28|TRBJ1-1|-
CASADTLNTEAFF
TGTGCCAGCGCGGACACCCTGAACACTGAAGCTTTCTTT
>many|TRBV13|TRBJ1-1|-
CASSHDRTLLNTEAFF
TGTGCCAGCAGCCACGACAGGACGTTATTGAACACTGAAGCTTTCTTT
>many|TRBV5-1|TRBJ1-2|-
CASSLGGLDYGYTF
TGTGCCAGCAGCTTGGGGGGTCTGGACTATGGCTACACCTTC
>many|TRBV5-4|TRBJ2-1|-
CASSSVLQGLQEQFF
TGTGCCAGCAGCTCGGTTCTACAGGGTCTCCAGGAGCAGTTCTTC
>few|TRBV6-5|TRBJ1-6|-
CASSYSSEALHF
TGTGCCAGCAGTTACTCGTCGGAGGCCCTCCACTTT
>many|TRBV11-2|TRBJ2-1|-
CASSLAGWGGEQFF
TGTGCCAGCAGCTTAGCGGGGTGGGGTGGCGAGCAGTTCTTC
>-|TRBV6-1|TRBJ1-5|-
CASSPIIIEPQHF
TGTGCCAGCAGCCCAATAATCATTGAGCCCCAGCATTTT
>-|TRBV28|TRBJ1-4|-
CASSLVSGELFF
TGTGCCAGCAGTTTAGTCTCCGGGGAACTGTTTTTT
>many|TRBV28|TRBJ2-1|-
CASSPTGTYNEQFF
TGTGCCAGCAGCCCGACCGGGACCTACAATGAGCAGTTCTTC
>-|TRBV20-1|TRBJ2-3|TRBD2
CSARSAETSGNTDTQYF
TGCAGTGCTCGTTCTGCCGAAACTAGCGGCAACACAGATACGCAGTATTTT
>many|TRBV20-1|TRBJ2-5|TRBD2
CSAREGGSTKETQYF
TGCAGTGCTAGAGAAGGCGGGAGTACGAAGGAGACCCAGTACTTC
>many|TRBV7-9|TRBJ2-1|-
CASSFGGTYNEQFF
TGTGCCAGCAGCTTCGGGGGCACCTACAATGAGCAGTTCTTC
>few|TRBV4-3|TRBJ2-7|-
CASSQDPGYAGEQYF
TGCGCCAGCAGCCAAGATCCGGGCTACGCGGGCGAGCAGTACTTC
>few|TRBV4-1|TRBJ1-2|-
CASSQVLRRGAFGYTF
TGCGCCAGCAGCCAGGTCCTTCGCCGGGGGGCGTTCGGCTACACCTTC
>many|TRBV11-2|TRBJ2-7|TRBD2
CASSLDTGTSSHEQYF
TGTGCCAGCAGCTTAGATACCGGGACTAGTTCCCACGAGCAGTACTTC